The source of this T cell receptor beta chain is a study of T cell changes during pregnancy in multiple sclerosis. V dropped 3 bases and J dropped 6; count of bases not matched to a gene: 13. CDR1 and CDR2 (germline): SNHLY, FYNNEI. This CDR3 is 17 amino acids long. Here immunoSEQ multiplex PCR was the method, and the copy in TCRdb shows in-frame clones only, minus some. The repertoire includes approximately 100,000 clones, about 91% of them detected once, and roughly 0.93% sits in the top ten. The chain combines TRBV2 with TRBJ1-2, with 10 bases matching TRBD1. The material sequenced was peripheral blood, taken after pregnancy. The sequence was obtained from a female donor with multiple sclerosis, enrolled in a pregnancy study. The DNA of the CDR3 is TGTGCCAGCAGTGATGGGGACAGGGGATGGCCGAGGGATGGCTACACCTTC. It is translated as CASSDGDRGWPRDGYTF.